The 6 T cell receptor beta chains reported below all come from one sample, sequenced in a study of PD-1 blockade in classical Hodgkin lymphoma. The data were produced by immunoSEQ multiplex PCR, yet TCRdb's version contains in-frame clones alone and is incomplete. The data hold tens of thousands of clones, with around 70% observed a single time. There was relapse after autologous stem cell transplantation in every patient, and there was variation in brentuximab vedotin exposure. The sequences come from peripheral blood mononuclear cells (PBMCs), collected before the second cycle of nivolumab. The receptors here all came from a human donor with classical Hodgkin lymphoma.

In this sample, this clone turned up once. The chain uses TRBV7-2 and TRBJ2-4; D gene unclear. Trimming removed 8 bases from V and 0 bases from J, with 11 bases in between. This CDR3 is built from 14 residues. From germline, CDR1 is SGHTA and CDR2 FQGNSA. The CDR3 here is CASGPTQAKNIQYF. CDR3 bases: TGTGCCAGCGGGCCCACACAAGCCAAAAACATTCAGTACTTC. Supplemented by reference TRBV7-2 and TRBJ2-4, the full variable domain reads GAGVSQSPSNKVTEKGKDVELRCDPISGHTALYWYRQSLGQGLEFLIYFQGNSAPDKSGLPSDRFSAERTGGSVSTLTIQRTQQEDSAVYLCASGPTQAKNIQYFGAGTRLSVL.

This clone appeared once. J is TRBJ1-6 and V is TRBV6-1; D call uncertain. The CDR3 runs 13 residues. V lost 10 bases, J lost 7 bases, and 14 bases lay in between. The V gene's germline CDR1 is MNHNS and CDR2 SASEGT. This chain's CDR3 is CATFGRENSPLHF. For the CDR3, the DNA is TGTGCCACCTTTGGACGGGAGAATTCACCCCTCCACTTT.

The rearrangement links TRBV19 to TRBJ2-2; D remains unclear. The ends were cut back, 8 bases at V and 3 bases at J, with 7 bases in the middle. Germline V gene data show CDR1 as LNHDA and CDR2 as SQIVND (reference sequence). CDR3 length: 12 amino acids. The CDR3 DNA reads as TGTGCCAGTTTGTGGGACACCGGGGAGCTGTTTTTT. Its protein is CASLWDTGELFF.

This chain uses TRBV5-4 with TRBJ1-4, with D perhaps TRBD1 (6 bases). CDR1 is SGHNT and CDR2 is YYREEE in the germline V gene (reference sequence). The V end lost 4 bases, the J end lost 3 bases, and 10 bases lay between the germline ends. There are 14 residues in the CDR3. The CDR3 coding sequence is TGTGCCAGCAGCCGCGGGGGCCCTAATGAAAAACTGTTTTTT. It encodes CASSRGGPNEKLFF.

The gene calls are TRBV10-3 and TRBJ2-7; no reliable D call. V shed 0 bases and J shed 2 bases, with 5 bases lying between them. Germline V gene sequence: CDR1 ENHRY, CDR2 SYGVKD. This CDR3 spans 13 amino acids. CDR3 region: CAISESKAYEQYF. As DNA, the CDR3 is TGTGCCATCAGTGAGTCGAAAGCCTACGAGCAGTACTTC.

This clone was recorded only once. The chain couples TRBV5-1 to TRBJ2-5; no clear D. The closer fit of TRBJ2-7 to the DNA end suggests the J call may be wrong. CDR3 length: 13 residues. Looked up from germline, CDR1 is SGHRS and CDR2 is YFSETQ. The CDR3 DNA is TGCGCCAGCAGCTCCGGTAGCTCCTACGAGCAGTACTTC. Its translation: CASSSGSSYEQYF.